The next 16 T cell receptor beta chains were all read from a single sample in a study of cytomegalovirus exposure and HLA in healthy donors. The PCR contained 60 Vbeta and 13 Jbeta primers. Assay used: immunoSEQ multiplex PCR; TCRdb lists only in-frame clones, some missing. The profile covers roughly 120,000 clones, with approximately 9.4% appearing a single time and 3% taken by the ten largest. The sample taken for sequencing was PBMCs. The receptors here all came from a man aged 25 to 40 in good health and CMV-seronegative.

V gene TRBV7-8 combines with J gene TRBJ2-5; D is uncertain. The CDR3 spans 13 residues. V lost 4 bases and J lost 4, with 10 bases in between. Germline V gene data show CDR1 as SGHVS and CDR2 as FQNEAQ. The CDR3 spells CASSSRFAETQYF. In nucleotides, the CDR3 is TGTGCCAGCAGCTCGAGGTTTGCAGAGACCCAGTACTTC.

CDR3 nucleotide sequence: TGTGCCAGCAGCGCGGACAGGGCCCGGGGGGATACGCAGTATTTT. Amino acid sequence: CASSADRARGDTQYF. This chain uses TRBV7-9 with TRBJ2-3; TRBD1 aligns across 8 bases. The CDR3 runs 15 residues. The V gene end was trimmed by 5 bases and the J gene end by 6 bases; junction bases not matched to a gene: 10. Germline CDR1 SEHNR, CDR2 FQNEAQ (reference sequence). Complete variable domain (other parts from reference TRBV7-9 and TRBJ2-3): DTGVSQNPRHKITKRGQNVTFRCDPISEHNRLYWYRQTLGQGPEFLTYFQNEAQLEKSRLLSDRFSAERPKGSFSTLEIQRTEQGDSAMYLCASSADRARGDTQYFGPGTRLTVL.

The chain recombines TRBV5-1 with TRBJ2-1, with a weak D call TRBD1 (5 bases). Trimming removed 1 base from V and 8 bases from J, with 13 bases in between. The CDR3 consists of 14 residues. Looked up from germline, CDR1 is SGHRS and CDR2 is YFSETQ. The CDR3 coding sequence is TGCGCCAGCAGCTTGTGGTCCAGGGTTGATGAGCAGTTCTTC. Translating gives CASSLWSRVDEQFF. Using reference TRBV5-1 and TRBJ2-1 for the parts outside the CDR3, the full variable domain is KAGVTQTPRYLIKTRGQQVTLSCSPISGHRSVSWYQQTPGQGLQFLFEYFSETQRNKGNFPGRFSGRQFSNSRSEMNVSTLELGDSALYLCASSLWSRVDEQFFGPGTRLTVL.

The V call is TRBV6-1, the J call TRBJ2-7, with TRBD2 identical over 10 bases. The CDR3 loop spans 15 amino acids. From germline, CDR1 is MNHNS and CDR2 SASEGT. Germline trimming cut 4 bases from V and 4 bases from J; bases unmatched to any gene: 7. The CDR3 sequence is CASSGASGSTYEQYF. The DNA of the CDR3 is TGTGCCAGCAGTGGGGCTAGCGGGAGTACGTACGAGCAGTACTTC.

V gene TRBV6-5 combines with J gene TRBJ1-1, with 7 bases that match TRBD1. The CDR3 length is 13 residues. With 5 bases clipped from V and 4 bases from J, the junction kept 4 bases outside the gene matches. Germline values: CDR1 MNHEY, CDR2 SVGAGI. Here the CDR3 reads CASSLDRVTEAFF. Written as DNA, the CDR3 is TGTGCCAGCAGTCTCGACAGGGTCACTGAAGCTTTCTTT.

The chain is built from TRBV4-1 and TRBJ2-6; no clear D. The V gene's germline CDR1 is MGHRA and CDR2 YSYEKL. V lost 2 bases and J lost 0, with 11 bases in between. The CDR3 runs to 17 residues. In nucleotides, the CDR3 is TGCGCCAGCAGCCAATTCTCTCGTCGCTCTGGGGCCAACGTCCTGACTTTC. This sequence encodes CASSQFSRRSGANVLTF.

The chain carries TRBV21-1 and TRBJ1-1; the table's D call, TRBD1, was not checked against the DNA. TRBV21-1 counts as a pseudogene. CDR3 length: 18 amino acids. In DNA, the CDR3 is TGTGCCAGCAGCAAAGCGCCGCAGGACAGGGAAGGTAACACTGAAGCTTTCTTT. Translated: CASSKAPQDREGNTEAFF.

V gene TRBV7-9 combines with J gene TRBJ1-6; 9 bases match TRBD1. With 1 base clipped from V and 12 bases from J, the junction kept 4 bases outside the gene matches. Germline V CDR1 and CDR2: SEHNR, FQNEAQ (reference sequence). The CDR3 sequence is 14 residues long. The CDR3 loop reads CASSLDRGQGPLHF. The DNA for the CDR3 is TGTGCCAGCAGCTTAGACAGGGGGCAGGGACCCCTCCACTTT.

This clone appeared a few times. The V gene is TRBV5-1, the J gene TRBJ2-3; no firm D call. Germline CDR1 reads SGHRS; CDR2 reads YFSETQ. The CDR3 has 14 amino acids. The ends were cut back, 4 bases at V and 7 bases at J, with 16 bases in the middle. For the CDR3, the DNA is TGCGCCAGCAGCGCCTCTCTAATATCTCATACGCAGTATTTT. Encoded protein: CASSASLISHTQYF. The variable domain in full, with the rest retrieved from reference TRBV5-1 and TRBJ2-3, is KAGVTQTPRYLIKTRGQQVTLSCSPISGHRSVSWYQQTPGQGLQFLFEYFSETQRNKGNFPGRFSGRQFSNSRSEMNVSTLELGDSALYLCASSASLISHTQYFGPGTRLTVL.

This clone was counted only a few times. The rearrangement links TRBV6-5 to TRBJ2-1; TRBD1 matches 11 bases. J gave up 10 bases and V 7 bases, and 9 bases lay outside the gene matches. Germline-derived CDR1 and CDR2 are MNHEY and SVGAGI. The CDR3 is 14 amino acids. The CDR3 DNA follows: TGTGCCAGCATCGGGACAGGGGGAAATAACGAGCAGTTCTTC. Translating it yields CASIGTGGNNEQFF.

The chain is built from TRBV15 and TRBJ2-2, with 8 bases identical to TRBD1. CDR1 LNHNV and CDR2 YYDKDF come from the germline V gene (reference sequence). This CDR3 has 14 residues. Trimming cost V 2 bases and J 7 bases; bases outside gene matches: 3. The CDR3 protein is CATSRRQGNGELFF. The DNA of the CDR3 is TGTGCCACCAGCAGAAGACAGGGGAACGGGGAGCTGTTTTTT.

This clone came up a few times. The genes are TRBV28 and TRBJ1-1; D is ambiguous. Between the trimmed V and J ends, which lost 6 bases and 0 bases, there was a span of 8 bases. This CDR3 is 13 amino acids long. Germline V gene lookup returns CDR1 MDHEN and CDR2 SYDVKM. The CDR3 protein is CASSPQMNTEAFF. CDR3 nucleotide sequence: TGTGCCAGCAGCCCCCAGATGAACACTGAAGCTTTCTTT.

A remark on this clone: Its ends do not fully match the called genes, so a read error is possible. The V call is TRBV7-7, the J call TRBJ2-5, with a possible D match to TRBD2 (6 bases). Looked up from germline, CDR1 is SSHAT and CDR2 is FNYEAQ (reference sequence). The CDR3 is made up of 15 amino acids. The CDR3 bases are TGTGCTAGCAGCTCGCTGGCGGGGTCACAAGAGACCCAGTACTTC. Translated, it gives CASSSLAGSQETQYF.

This clone appeared a few times. The CDR3 DNA follows: TGTGCCATCAGCCTAAAACAGAACTCACCCCTCCACTTT. Amino acids: CAISLKQNSPLHF. The V call is TRBV10-3, the J call TRBJ1-6, with D uncertain. CDR3 size: 13 residues. V lost 6 bases and J 10 bases, leaving 13 bases between the germline ends. CDR1 is ENHRY, CDR2 SYGVKD, per germline.

This clone showed up many times. V and J are TRBV2 and TRBJ2-7; D perhaps matches TRBD1 (5 bases). CDR1 SNHLY and CDR2 FYNNEI come from the germline V gene. The CDR3 is made up of 12 amino acids. The germline V and J ends were trimmed by 4 bases and 6 bases, with 10 bases remaining between them. CDR3 nucleotide sequence: TGTGCCAGCAGTGTAAGGGGTGGCGAGCAGTACTTC. Its translation: CASSVRGGEQYF.

This clone was observed a handful of times. This rearrangement joins TRBV14 to TRBJ2-1; 8 bases align to TRBD2. V lost 1 base and J lost 15; bases outside the gene matches: 8. CDR3 length: 13 residues. Germline assignment: CDR1 SGHDN and CDR2 FVKESK. In DNA form, the CDR3 reads TGTGCCAGCAGCCAAGTAACCCGGACTAGCACGTTCTTC. Translating it yields CASSQVTRTSTFF. The full variable domain, rest sourced from reference TRBV14 and TRBJ2-1, is EAGVTQFPSHSVIEKGQTVTLRCDPISGHDNLYWYRRVMGKEIKFLLHFVKESKQDESGMPNNRFLAERTGGTYSTLKVQPAELEDSGVYFCASSQVTRTSTFFGPGTRLTVL.